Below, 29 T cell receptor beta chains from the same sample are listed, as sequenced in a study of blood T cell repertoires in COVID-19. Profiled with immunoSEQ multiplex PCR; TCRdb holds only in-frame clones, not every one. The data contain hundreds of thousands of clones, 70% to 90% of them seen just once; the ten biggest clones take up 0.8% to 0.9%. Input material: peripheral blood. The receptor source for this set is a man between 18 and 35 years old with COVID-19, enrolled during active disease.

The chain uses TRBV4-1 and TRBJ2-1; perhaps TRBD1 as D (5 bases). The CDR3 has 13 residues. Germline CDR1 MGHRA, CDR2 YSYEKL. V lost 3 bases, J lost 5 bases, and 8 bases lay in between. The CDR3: CASSHPRDNEQFF. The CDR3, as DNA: TGCGCCAGCAGCCATCCCAGGGACAATGAGCAGTTCTTC.

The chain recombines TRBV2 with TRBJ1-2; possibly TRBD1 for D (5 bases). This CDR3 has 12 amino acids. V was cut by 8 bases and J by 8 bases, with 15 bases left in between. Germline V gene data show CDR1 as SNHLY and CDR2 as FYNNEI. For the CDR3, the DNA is TGTGCCAGCCTCAGGGCTGCAGAAGGCTACACCTTC. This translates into CASLRAAEGYTF.

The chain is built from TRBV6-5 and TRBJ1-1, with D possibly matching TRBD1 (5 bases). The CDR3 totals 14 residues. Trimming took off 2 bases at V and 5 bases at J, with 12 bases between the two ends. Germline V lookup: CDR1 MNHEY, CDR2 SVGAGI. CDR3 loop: CASSYEGVWTEAFF. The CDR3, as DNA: TGTGCCAGCAGTTACGAAGGGGTTTGGACTGAAGCTTTCTTT.

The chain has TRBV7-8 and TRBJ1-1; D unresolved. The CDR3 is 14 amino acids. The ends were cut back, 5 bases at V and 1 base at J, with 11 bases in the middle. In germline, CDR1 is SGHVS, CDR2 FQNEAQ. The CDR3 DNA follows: TGTGCCAGCAGCCCCCCGGAGAGGAACACTGAAGCTTTCTTT. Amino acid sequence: CASSPPERNTEAFF.

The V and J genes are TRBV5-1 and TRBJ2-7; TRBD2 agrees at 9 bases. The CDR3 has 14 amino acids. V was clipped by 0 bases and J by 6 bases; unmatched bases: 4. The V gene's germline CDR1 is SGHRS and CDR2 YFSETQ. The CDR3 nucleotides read TGCGCCAGCAGCTTGGAAGCGGGAGGAGGCGAGCAGTACTTC. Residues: CASSLEAGGGEQYF.

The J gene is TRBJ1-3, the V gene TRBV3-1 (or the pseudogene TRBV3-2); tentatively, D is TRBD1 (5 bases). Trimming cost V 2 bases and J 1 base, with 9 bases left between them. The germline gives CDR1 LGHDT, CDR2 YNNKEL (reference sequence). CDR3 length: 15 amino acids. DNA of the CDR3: TGTGCCAGCAGCCAATTCGGGGGTTCTGGAAACACCATATATTTT. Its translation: CASSQFGGSGNTIYF.

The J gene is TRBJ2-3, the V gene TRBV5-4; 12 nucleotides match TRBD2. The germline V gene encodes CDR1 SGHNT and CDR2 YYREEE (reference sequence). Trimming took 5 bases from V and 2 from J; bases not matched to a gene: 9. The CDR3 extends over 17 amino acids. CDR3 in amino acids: CASRRELAGGVTDTQYF. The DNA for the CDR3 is TGTGCCAGCAGACGCGAACTAGCGGGGGGCGTCACAGATACGCAGTATTTT.

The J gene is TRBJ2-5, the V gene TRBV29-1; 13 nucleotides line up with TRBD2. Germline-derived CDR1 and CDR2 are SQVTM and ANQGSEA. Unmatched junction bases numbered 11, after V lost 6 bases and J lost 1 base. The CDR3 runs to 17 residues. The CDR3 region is CSVERTSGGGPQETQYF. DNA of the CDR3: TGCAGCGTAGAAAGGACTAGCGGGGGAGGACCCCAAGAGACCCAGTACTTC.

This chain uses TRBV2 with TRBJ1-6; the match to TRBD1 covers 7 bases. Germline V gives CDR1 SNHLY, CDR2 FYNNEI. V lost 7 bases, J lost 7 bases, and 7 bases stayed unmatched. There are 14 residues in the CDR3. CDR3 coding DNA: TGTGCCAGCAACCCGCGACAGGGAAATTCACCCCTCCACTTT. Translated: CASNPRQGNSPLHF.

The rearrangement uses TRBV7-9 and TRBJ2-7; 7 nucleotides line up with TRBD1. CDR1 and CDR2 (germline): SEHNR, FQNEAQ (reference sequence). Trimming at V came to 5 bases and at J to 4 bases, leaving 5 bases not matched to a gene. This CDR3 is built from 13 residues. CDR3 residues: CASSGTEPYEQYF. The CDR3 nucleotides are TGTGCCAGCAGCGGGACAGAACCTTACGAGCAGTACTTC.

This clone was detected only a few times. CDR3 region: CASRVIAGDGDEQFF. The CDR3 DNA reads as TGTGCCAGCAGAGTTATAGCGGGAGATGGAGATGAGCAGTTCTTC. This rearrangement joins TRBV2 to TRBJ2-1; 9 nucleotides align to TRBD2. Per germline, CDR1 SNHLY and CDR2 FYNNEI. The V and J ends lost 6 bases and 8 bases, in that order; junction bases with no gene match: 11. This CDR3 has 15 amino acids.

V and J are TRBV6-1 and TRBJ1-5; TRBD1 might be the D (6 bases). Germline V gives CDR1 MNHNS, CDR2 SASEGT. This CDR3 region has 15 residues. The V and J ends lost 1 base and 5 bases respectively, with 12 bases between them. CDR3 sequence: CASSEDQGPYQPQHF. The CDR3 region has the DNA TGTGCCAGCAGTGAAGATCAGGGGCCCTATCAGCCCCAGCATTTT.

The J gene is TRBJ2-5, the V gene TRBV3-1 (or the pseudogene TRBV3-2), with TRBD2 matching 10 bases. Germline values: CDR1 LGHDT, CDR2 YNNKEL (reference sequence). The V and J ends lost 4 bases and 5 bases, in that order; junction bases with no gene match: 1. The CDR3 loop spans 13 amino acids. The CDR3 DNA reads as TGTGCCAGCAGCCCTAGCGGGGGCGAGACCCAGTACTTC. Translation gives CASSPSGGETQYF.

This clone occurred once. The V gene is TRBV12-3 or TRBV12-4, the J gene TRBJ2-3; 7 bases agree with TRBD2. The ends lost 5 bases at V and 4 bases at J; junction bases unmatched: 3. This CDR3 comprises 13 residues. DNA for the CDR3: TGTGCCAGCAGTCTGGGGGGGGCAGATACGCAGTATTTT. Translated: CASSLGGADTQYF.

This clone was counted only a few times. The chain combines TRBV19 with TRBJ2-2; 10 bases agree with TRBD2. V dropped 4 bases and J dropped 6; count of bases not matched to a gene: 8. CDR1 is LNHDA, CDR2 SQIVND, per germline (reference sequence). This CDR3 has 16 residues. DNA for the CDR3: TGTGCCAGTAGTACCGAAGGGCTAGCGGGAGCCGGGGAGCTGTTTTTT. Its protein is CASSTEGLAGAGELFF.

In nucleotides, the CDR3 is TGTGCCAGCAGCCATCTTTTTGAAGCTTTCTTT. Its translation is CASSHLFEAFF. The J gene is TRBJ1-1, the V gene TRBV3-1 (or the pseudogene TRBV3-2), with D unclear. The CDR3 has 11 residues. V lost 3 bases to trimming and J lost 7 bases, with 6 bases between them. The germline V gene has CDR1 LGHDT and CDR2 YNNKEL (reference sequence).

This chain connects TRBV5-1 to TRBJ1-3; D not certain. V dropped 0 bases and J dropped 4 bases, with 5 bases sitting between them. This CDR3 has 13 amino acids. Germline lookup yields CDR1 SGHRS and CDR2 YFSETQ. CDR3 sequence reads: CASSLGEGNTIYF. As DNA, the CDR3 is TGCGCCAGCAGCTTGGGAGAAGGAAACACCATATATTTT.

Written as DNA, the CDR3 is TGCGCCAGTTCTGCGGACAGGGGTAACGAGCAGTACTTC. As protein: CASSADRGNEQYF. The chain joins TRBV5-1 to TRBJ2-7, with 9 nucleotides matching TRBD1. V was clipped by 8 bases and J by 5 bases; unmatched bases: 8. The V gene's germline CDR1 is SGHRS and CDR2 YFSETQ. There are 13 residues in the CDR3.

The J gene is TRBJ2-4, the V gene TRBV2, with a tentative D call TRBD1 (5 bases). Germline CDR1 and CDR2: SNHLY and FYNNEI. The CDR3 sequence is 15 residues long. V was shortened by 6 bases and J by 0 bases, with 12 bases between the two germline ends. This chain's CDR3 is CASSKQGLAKNIQYF. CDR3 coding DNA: TGTGCCAGCAGCAAGCAGGGATTAGCCAAAAACATTCAGTACTTC.

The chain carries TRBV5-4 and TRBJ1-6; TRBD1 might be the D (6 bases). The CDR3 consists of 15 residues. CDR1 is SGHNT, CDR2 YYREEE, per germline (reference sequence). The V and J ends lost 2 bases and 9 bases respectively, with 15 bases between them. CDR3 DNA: TGTGCCAGCAGCTTAGAACAGGGTCGGGTTTCACCCCTCCACTTT. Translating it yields CASSLEQGRVSPLHF.

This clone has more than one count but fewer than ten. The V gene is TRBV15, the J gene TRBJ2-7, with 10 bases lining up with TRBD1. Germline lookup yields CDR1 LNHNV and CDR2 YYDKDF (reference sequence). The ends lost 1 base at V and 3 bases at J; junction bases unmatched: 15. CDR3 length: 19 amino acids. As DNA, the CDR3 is TGTGCCACCAGCAGAGGGGCGGGGACAGGGGCATCGGGACGCTACGAGCAGTACTTC. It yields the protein CATSRGAGTGASGRYEQYF.

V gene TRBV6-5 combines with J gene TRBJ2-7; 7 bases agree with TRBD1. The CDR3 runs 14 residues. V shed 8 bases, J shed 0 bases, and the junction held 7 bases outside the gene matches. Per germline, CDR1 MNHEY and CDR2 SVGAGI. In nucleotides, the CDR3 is TGTGCCAGCCGCCAGGACAGGAGCTCCTACGAGCAGTACTTC. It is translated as CASRQDRSSYEQYF.

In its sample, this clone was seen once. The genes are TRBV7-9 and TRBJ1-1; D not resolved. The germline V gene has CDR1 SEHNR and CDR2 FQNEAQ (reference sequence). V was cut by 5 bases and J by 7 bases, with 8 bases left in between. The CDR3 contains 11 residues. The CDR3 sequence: CASSRGNEAFF. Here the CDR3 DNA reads TGTGCCAGCAGCCGAGGAAATGAAGCTTTCTTT.

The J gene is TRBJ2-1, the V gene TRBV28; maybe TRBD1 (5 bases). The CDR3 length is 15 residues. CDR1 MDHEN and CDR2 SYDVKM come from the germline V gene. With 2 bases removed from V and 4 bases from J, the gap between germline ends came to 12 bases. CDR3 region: CASSLRQTGYNEQFF. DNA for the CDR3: TGTGCCAGCAGTTTACGACAGACCGGATACAATGAGCAGTTCTTC.

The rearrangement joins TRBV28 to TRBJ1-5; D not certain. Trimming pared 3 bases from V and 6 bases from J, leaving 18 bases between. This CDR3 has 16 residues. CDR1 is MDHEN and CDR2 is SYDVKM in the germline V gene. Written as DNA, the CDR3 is TGTGCCAGCAGTTTCACCCCCCACGGGGTTACTCAGCCCCAGCATTTT. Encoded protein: CASSFTPHGVTQPQHF.

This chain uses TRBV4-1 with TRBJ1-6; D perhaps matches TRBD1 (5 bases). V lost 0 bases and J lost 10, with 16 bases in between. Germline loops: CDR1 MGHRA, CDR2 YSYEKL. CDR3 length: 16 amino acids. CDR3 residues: CASSQDSVRGGSPLHF. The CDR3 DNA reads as TGCGCCAGCAGCCAAGATAGTGTGAGGGGAGGATCACCCCTCCACTTT.

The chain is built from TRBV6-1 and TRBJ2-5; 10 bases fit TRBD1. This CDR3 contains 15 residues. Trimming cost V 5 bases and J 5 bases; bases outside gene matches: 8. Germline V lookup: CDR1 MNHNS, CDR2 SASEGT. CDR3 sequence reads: CASSSMTGGMETQYF. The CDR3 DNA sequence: TGTGCCAGCAGTTCGATGACAGGGGGCATGGAGACCCAGTACTTC.

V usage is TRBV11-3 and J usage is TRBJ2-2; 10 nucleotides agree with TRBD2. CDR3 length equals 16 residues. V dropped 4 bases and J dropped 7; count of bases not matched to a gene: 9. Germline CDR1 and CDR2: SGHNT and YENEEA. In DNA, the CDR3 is TGTGCCAGCAGCTATCGTCTAGCGGGAGCAAACGGGGAGCTGTTTTTT. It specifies CASSYRLAGANGELFF.

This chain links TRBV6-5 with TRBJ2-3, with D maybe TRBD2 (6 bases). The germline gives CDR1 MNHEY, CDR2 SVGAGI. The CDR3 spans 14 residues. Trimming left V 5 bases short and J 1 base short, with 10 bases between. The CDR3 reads CASSQRVGTDTQYF. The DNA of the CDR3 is TGTGCCAGCAGTCAGCGGGTTGGCACAGATACGCAGTATTTT.